This T cell receptor (beta chain) was retrieved from a study of cytomegalovirus exposure and HLA in healthy donors (dated by TCRdb to the late 2010s). Study-wide context: An earlier analysis of roughly 610 of the donors reported 250 to 300 Gb of sequence data and 117 million unique TCR beta sequences obtained from roughly 180 million T cells. An early release covering more than 500 HLA-typed donors comprised about 300 gigabases of sequencing data and roughly 86 million unique TCR sequences. The genetic ancestry cluster associated with self-reported Caucasian donors included roughly 84% of the roughly 380 genotyped donors. The study was designed to test whether signatures of past pathogen exposure could be identified by cataloging public T cell receptors. The study used immunosequencing to profile the T cell repertoires of approximately 690 subjects and linked those repertoires to cytomegalovirus serostatus. Besides the first cohort of around 670 subjects, a separate validation cohort made up of 120 different subjects was used. High-throughput TCR immunosequencing, statistical association of individual TCRs with disease status, and machine learning were combined to predict cytomegalovirus infection status. A later analysis re-analyzed previously published TCR beta repertoires from roughly 630 donors and added high-resolution HLA genotyping to study TCR occurrence patterns. In the later analysis, no new phenotypic data were used to find candidate immune exposures; instead, reliance was placed on TCR beta sequences and their occurrence across donors. An earlier analysis of about 600 of the donors used high-throughput TCR beta sequencing to judge whether each TCR beta V gene segment behaved as functional or pseudogenic. Donor age, sex, ethnicity and CMV serostatus were compiled together with the repertoire data. A later genetic analysis used genome-wide SNP genotypes for 398 of the 666 donors, treating that subset as a discovery cohort. All discovery cohort repertoires had been generated using a single sequencing platform. Both class I and class II loci were covered by HLA typing, at four-digit resolution. The number of typed donors differed by locus: roughly 629-630 for A, B, C, DRB1 and DQB1; 500 to 550 for DQA1; around 610 for DPA1; and 400 to 480 for DPB1. Roughly 5 DR-DQ haplotypes were handled as single units for association and clustering, since linkage in the cohort was strong. Among a few hundred genotyped donors of the cohort, an average of around 240,000 unique TCR beta nucleotide sequences were sequenced per donor, around 20% of them non-productive. Broad study findings and their caveats: Because the 87-base-pair reads could not distinguish some IMGT-functional V segments, including TRBV6-2 and TRBV6-3, those segments were excluded. Sequencing depth was assumed to be roughly uniform across donors in the presence/absence analyses, though that assumption may not hold. A further reported finding was that TCR beta sequences accurately predicted the HLA-A and HLA-B alleles for most subjects in the first cohort. In vitro tests confirmed that a few of the cytomegalovirus-associated TCR beta chains recognize cytomegalovirus antigens. CMV serostatus was the only immune exposure information available for the cohort. The authors suggested that the approach could potentially be extended to other disease states and immunological phenotypes. A later analysis found that HLA-associated TCR beta chains were more clonally expanded and had lower generation probabilities than equally common non-associated chains. Because counts were too low, more than 15 rarely observed V segments, including chromosome 9 orphons, were left out of the earlier analysis of over 550 of the donors. This cohort had only TCR beta chains sequenced, and the lack of alpha or paired-chain data limited which features could be detected. Linkage disequilibrium might explain the correlated functional status among segregating V segments, but an unknown experimental factor could not be ruled out. According to a later analysis, most CMV-associated TCR beta chains appeared to be HLA-restricted, and the HLA associations seemed to be driven largely by CMV exposure. Cytomegalovirus status was reported to be diagnosed by the classifier with high specificity and sensitivity in both the original and validation cohorts. Assigning TCR associations to individual alleles was difficult when HLA alleles, especially DR and DQ, strongly co-occurred. At a false discovery rate of 0.05, a later analysis linked 15,000 to 20,000 TCR beta sequences to specific HLA alleles. Because HLA typing was missing for some donors at each locus, association tests included only the typed subset. In a later genetic analysis, a missense DCLRE1C variant was associated with V-gene and J-gene trimming of TCR beta chains, and the association was replicated in an independent cohort. A later analysis reported that several top co-occurrence clusters appeared linked to parvovirus B19, influenza, CMV and Epstein-Barr virus. In a later analysis, the rate of TCR association differed among HLA loci, with DRB1 alleles having the most associated TCRs and HLA-C alleles having the fewest. The study listed 150 to 200 TCR beta chains as associated with cytomegalovirus. A cluster of highly shared sequence variants was judged likely to represent a technical artifact of the sequencing pipeline. Most TCR sequences were seen in very few donors, while some public TCRs were found in many individuals. Compared with the approximately 710-donor mean, donors in an Asian-associated ancestry cluster had fewer N-insertions in productive TCRs, according to a later genetic analysis. In an earlier analysis of several hundred of the donors, most TCR beta V segments were observed in productive rearrangements about 90% or about 30% of the time, broadly matching IMGT annotations.

Remarks on this clone: It has no known antigen specificity. No per-base quality is available; no much larger clone lies one base away.

V is cut back by 1 base and J by 9 bases, with 13 bases in the junction unmatched. According to the germline V gene, CDR1 reads SGHRS and CDR2 reads YFSETQ. The CDR3 measures 15 amino acids from cysteine to phenylalanine. Of the read, only the CDR3 DNA is kept; its 45 bases are in frame from base 1. The cohort consisted of approximately 690 healthy bone marrow donors. At the time of sampling, every cohort member was nominally healthy, though immune exposures that went unrecorded were likely present. The donor was CMV seropositive and was included in the group of 250 to 350 seropositive cohort members. Every donor gave a peripheral blood sample, and the peripheral blood mononuclear cells from that sample were used for TCR beta sequencing. Genomic DNA was extracted from the blood cell samples with the Qiagen DNeasy Blood Extraction Kit. Receptor amplification or capture employed the immunoSEQ multiplex PCR assay. The multiplex PCR relied on a mix of 60 forward primers for TCR Vbeta segments and 13 reverse primers for TCR Jbeta segments. The CDR3 region of rearranged TCR beta genes was amplified from genomic DNA by a multiplex PCR assay. The amplified TCR beta libraries were sequenced on the Illumina HiSeq System as 87-base-pair reads. On the authors' methods: In a later analysis, some 80 million unique TCR beta chains were counted across the 690 or so repertoires, and approximately 11 million of these chains were shared by at least two donors. To remove PCR and sequencing errors, raw reads were error-corrected and collapsed into unique sequences using a nearest-neighbor algorithm that merged closely related sequences. CDR3 sequences were aligned to IMGT reference sequences to assign V, D and J gene segments. For a sequence to be retained, at least a six-nucleotide match to both a V gene segment and a J gene segment was required. A rearrangement was called productive if the CDR3 had no stop codons and remained in frame with V and J, and every other rearrangement was called non-productive. Following IMGT convention, CDR3 was defined as the stretch from the second conserved V-encoded cysteine up to the conserved J-encoded phenylalanine. In an earlier analysis of more than 550 of the donors, sequences lacking an unambiguous match to a single V gene segment were excluded. An earlier analysis of some 610 of the donors called V segments functional above 56.7% productive rearrangements and segregating when the between-donor standard deviation exceeded 5%. A statistical classification framework was built for diagnosing cytomegalovirus status from the catalog of TCR beta chain sequences. In a later analysis, V and J genes were assigned by comparing TCR nucleotide sequences against IMGT/GENE-DB human TR gene sequences. In a later analysis, CDR3 sequences and most-parsimonious VDJ recombination scenarios were assigned using the TCRdist pipeline. A later analysis defined each TCR beta chain by its CDR3 amino acid sequence plus V-gene family, and excluded reads lacking a unique V-gene family. To address suspected cross-contamination and a sequencing artifact, a later analysis removed 592 highly shared, low-generation-probability nucleotide sequences. A later analysis calculated a clonal expansion index for each public chain from normalized within-repertoire ranks of inferred template counts. In a later analysis, generation probabilities were computed using a VDJ recombination model fitted to out-of-frame rearrangements, and the results were checked against IGoR. In a later analysis, hypergeometric tests were used to score TCR-TCR, TCR-HLA and TCR-CMV co-occurrence, with a repertoire-size bias correction applied to TCR pairs. To estimate false discovery rates, a later analysis permuted the HLA or CMV assignments 20 times. A later analysis grouped co-occurring TCRs with DBSCAN, adding TCRdist sequence similarity when clustering within HLA-allele-positive subsets. Co-occurrence clustering excluded repertoires with fewer than 30,000 or more than 120,000 public chains, plus five with anomalous nucleotide sharing. TCRdb's version of the immuneACCESS table is confined to in-frame rearrangements and falls short of the full clone set. An unresolved V gene accounts for under half of the shortfall where checked; the remainder is of unknown origin. V and J calls and clone size come straight from that table; D and trimming were deduced from the DNA. Across this sample there are around 170,000 clones, with 65% to 90% seen only once. 6.3% of the sample comes from the top ten.

The chain couples TRBV5-1 to TRBJ2-7, and 7 junction bases match TRBD2. The sequence was obtained from a man between 40 and 49 years old in good health and CMV-seropositive. Sample: PBMCs. The bases read TGCGCCAGCAGCTTGTCCGGGACGGGGGGTGAGGGGCAGTACTTC. This codes for CASSLSGTGGEGQYF.